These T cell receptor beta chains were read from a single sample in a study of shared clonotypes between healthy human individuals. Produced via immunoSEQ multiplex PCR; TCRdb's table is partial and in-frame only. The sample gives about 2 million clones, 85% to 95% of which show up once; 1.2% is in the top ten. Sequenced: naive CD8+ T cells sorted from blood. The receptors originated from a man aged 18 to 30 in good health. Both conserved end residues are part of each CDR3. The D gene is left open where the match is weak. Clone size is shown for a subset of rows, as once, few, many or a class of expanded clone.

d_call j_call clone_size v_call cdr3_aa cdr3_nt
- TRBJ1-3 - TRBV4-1 CASSRPITMETSSGNTIYF TGCGCCAGCAGCCGCCCGATCACAATGGAGACGAGCTCTGGAAACACCATATATTTT
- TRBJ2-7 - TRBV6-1 CASSDWDEQYF TGTGCCAGCTCAGACTGGGACGAGCAGTACTTC
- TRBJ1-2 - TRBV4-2 CASSQVPGLGYTF TGTGCCAGCAGCCAAGTGCCAGGGCTTGGCTACACCTTC
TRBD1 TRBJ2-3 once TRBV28 CASSLGTAGDTQYF TGTGCCAGCAGCCTGGGGACAGCCGGAGATACGCAGTATTTT
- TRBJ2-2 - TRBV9 CASSAEGTGELFF TGTGCCAGCAGCGCGGAGGGGACCGGGGAGCTGTTTTTT
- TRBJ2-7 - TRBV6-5 CASRDRSGEQYF TGTGCCAGCAGGGACCGCTCGGGCGAGCAGTACTTC
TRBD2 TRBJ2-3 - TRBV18 CASSPSTSGPPRADTQYF TGTGCCAGCTCACCGAGTACTAGCGGGCCTCCCCGGGCAGATACGCAGTATTTT
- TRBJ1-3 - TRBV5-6 CASSTQTRSGNTIYF TGTGCCAGCAGCACCCAAACCCGCTCTGGAAACACCATATATTTT
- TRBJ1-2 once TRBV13 CASSSELEGIVTF TGTGCCAGCAGTTCCGAATTAGAGGGGATAGTCACCTTC
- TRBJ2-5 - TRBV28 CASSLDGALTQYF TGTGCCAGCAGTTTAGACGGCGCCCTGACCCAGTACTTC
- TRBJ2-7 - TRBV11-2 CASSLKEGYEQYF TGTGCCAGCAGCTTAAAGGAGGGCTACGAGCAGTACTTC
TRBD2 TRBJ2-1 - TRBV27 CASISGGLASNEQFF TGTGCCAGCATTTCGGGGGGACTAGCCTCCAATGAGCAGTTCTTC
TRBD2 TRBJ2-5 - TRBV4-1 CASSQDDGTSGEETQYF TGCGCCAGCAGCCAAGATGATGGAACTAGCGGGGAGGAGACCCAGTACTTC
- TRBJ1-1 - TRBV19 CASSIRFDGYTEAFF TGTGCCAGTAGTATCAGGTTTGATGGGTACACTGAAGCTTTCTTT
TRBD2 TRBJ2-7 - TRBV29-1 CSVESPSGSPYEQYF TGCAGCGTTGAATCGCCTAGCGGGAGCCCCTACGAGCAGTACTTC
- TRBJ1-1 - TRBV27 CASSLSAGEYPTEAFF TGTGCCAGCAGTTTATCCGCAGGGGAGTACCCCACTGAAGCTTTCTTT
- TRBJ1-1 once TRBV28 CASSFYPDAREGTEAFF TGTGCCAGCAGTTTTTACCCCGATGCTCGAGAGGGCACTGAAGCTTTCTTT
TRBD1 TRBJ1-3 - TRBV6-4 CASSDSSRGGTIYF TGTGCCAGCAGTGACTCCTCCAGGGGGGGCACCATATATTTT
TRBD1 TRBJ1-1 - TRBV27 CASSLPQGADTEAFF TGTGCCAGCAGTCTACCTCAGGGGGCGGACACTGAAGCTTTCTTT
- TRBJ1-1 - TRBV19 CASSIDLVGTGITEAFF TGTGCCAGTAGTATAGATCTTGTAGGGACGGGAATCACTGAAGCTTTCTTT
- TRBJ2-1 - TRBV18 CASSPEGGGVYNEQFF TGTGCCAGCTCACCAGAAGGTGGCGGGGTTTACAATGAGCAGTTCTTC
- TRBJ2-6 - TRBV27 CASSSFRGAGANVLTF TGTGCCAGCAGTTCGTTCAGGGGGGCTGGGGCCAACGTCCTGACTTTC
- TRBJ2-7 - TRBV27 CASSLSRQYEQYF TGTGCCAGCAGTTTATCGCGGCAGTACGAGCAGTACTTC
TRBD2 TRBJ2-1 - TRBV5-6 CASSLAREIYNEQFF TGTGCCAGCAGCTTGGCGCGGGAGATTTACAATGAGCAGTTCTTC
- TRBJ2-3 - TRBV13 CASSFGNTDTQYF TGTGCCAGCAGCTTTGGGAACACAGATACGCAGTATTTT
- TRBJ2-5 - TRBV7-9 CASSSGPILETQYF TGTGCCAGCAGTTCGGGACCCATCCTGGAGACCCAGTACTTC
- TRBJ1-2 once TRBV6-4 CASSAGGDAYGYTF TGTGCCAGCAGTGCCGGAGGGGATGCGTATGGCTACACCTTC
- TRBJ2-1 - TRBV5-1 CASSPGVGGNEQFF TGCGCCAGCAGCCCGGGAGTAGGCGGCAATGAGCAGTTCTTC
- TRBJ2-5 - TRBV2 CASSDPLEGMETQYF TGTGCCAGCAGTGACCCACTAGAAGGGATGGAGACCCAGTACTTC
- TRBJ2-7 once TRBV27 CASSPGVEGYEQYF TGTGCCAGCAGTCCCGGGGTGGAGGGGTACGAGCAGTACTTC
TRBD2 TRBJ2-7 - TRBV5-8 CASSQAAAGRNEQYF TGTGCCAGCAGCCAGGCCGCAGCGGGACGGAACGAGCAGTACTTC
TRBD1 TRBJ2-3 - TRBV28 CASSFETGSTDTQYF TGTGCCAGCAGTTTCGAGACAGGGAGCACAGATACGCAGTATTTT
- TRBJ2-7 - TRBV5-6 CASSLDRREQYF TGTGCCAGCAGCTTGGACCGTAGAGAGCAGTACTTC
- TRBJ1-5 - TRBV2 CASTDGNQPQHF TGTGCCAGCACGGACGGCAATCAGCCCCAGCATTTT
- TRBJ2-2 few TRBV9 CASQGITNTGELFF TGTGCCAGCCAAGGAATAACCAACACCGGGGAGCTGTTTTTT
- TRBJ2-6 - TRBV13 CASSSSLTGNWGSGANVLTF TGTGCCAGCAGCTCCTCTCTTACAGGGAACTGGGGCTCTGGGGCCAACGTCCTGACTTTC
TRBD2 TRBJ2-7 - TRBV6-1 CASSEGLAGAYEQYF TGTGCCAGCAGTGAAGGGTTAGCGGGGGCCTACGAGCAGTACTTC
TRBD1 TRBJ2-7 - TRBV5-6 CASSTQGAYEQYF TGTGCCAGCTCCACCCAGGGGGCCTACGAGCAGTACTTC
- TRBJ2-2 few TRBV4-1 CASSQEYLGELFF TGCGCCAGCAGCCAAGAGTATTTGGGGGAGCTGTTTTTT
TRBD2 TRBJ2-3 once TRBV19 CASSPGLALDTDTQYF TGTGCCAGTAGTCCCGGACTAGCGTTGGACACAGATACGCAGTATTTT